Here is one TCR beta chain with its context. Time point defined: blood from clinic visit 5 months post-surgery; TSC patient then seizure free. Only cases whose brain tissue showed the highest T cell transcript signatures were sequenced. At least one anti-epileptic drug was given before surgery. The source of the sample is a study of brain T cells in children with intractable seizures. From germline, CDR1 is LNHDA and CDR2 SQIVND (reference sequence). The CDR3 is 14 residues long. V was trimmed by 3 bases and J by 5 bases, leaving 13 bases between them. Produced via immunoSEQ multiplex PCR; TCRdb's table is partial and in-frame only. The data contain about 340,000 clones, more than 85% of them singletons.

The chain couples TRBV19 to TRBJ1-1; tentatively, D is TRBD1 (5 bases). The sample consisted of peripheral blood, taken less than 6 months after surgery. The receptor's source is a boy under two years old with tuberous sclerosis and intractable seizures. CDR3 residues: CASSIGHGLTEAFF. The DNA for the CDR3 is TGTGCCAGTAGTATTGGACACGGATTAACTGAAGCTTTCTTT.